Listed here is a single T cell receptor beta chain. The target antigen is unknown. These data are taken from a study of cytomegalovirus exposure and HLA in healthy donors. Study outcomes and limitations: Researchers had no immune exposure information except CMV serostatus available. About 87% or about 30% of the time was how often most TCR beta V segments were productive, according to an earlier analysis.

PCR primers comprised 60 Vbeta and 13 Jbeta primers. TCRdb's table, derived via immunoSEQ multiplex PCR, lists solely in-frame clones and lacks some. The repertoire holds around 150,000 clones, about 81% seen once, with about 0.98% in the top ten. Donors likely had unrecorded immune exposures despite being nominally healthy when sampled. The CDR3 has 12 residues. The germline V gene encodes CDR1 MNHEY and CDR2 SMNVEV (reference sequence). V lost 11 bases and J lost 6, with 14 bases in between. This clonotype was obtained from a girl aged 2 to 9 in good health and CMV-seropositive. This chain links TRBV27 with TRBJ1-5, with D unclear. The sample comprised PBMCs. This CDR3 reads CAAGRGSQPQHF. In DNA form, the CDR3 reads TGTGCCGCTGGGCGAGGGAGTCAGCCCCAGCATTTT.